The 11 T cell receptor beta chains presented below share a single source sample, sequenced in a study of cytomegalovirus exposure and HLA in healthy donors. Sequencing used immunoSEQ multiplex PCR; TCRdb keeps in-frame clones, though not all of them. The sample consists of roughly 150,000 clones, roughly 90% of them appearing once. The sequenced sample was PBMCs. All receptors come from a man aged 18 to 29 in good health and CMV-seronegative.

CDR3 in amino acids: CASSRTSGGAVTGELFF. For the CDR3, the DNA is TGTGCCAGCAGCCGGACTAGCGGGGGGGCCGTCACCGGGGAGCTGTTTTTT. The V gene is TRBV27, the J gene TRBJ2-2; 15 positions agree with TRBD2. V dropped 6 bases and J dropped 4; count of bases not matched to a gene: 6. CDR1 and CDR2 (germline): MNHEY, SMNVEV (reference sequence). This CDR3 has 17 residues.

This chain joins TRBV6-6 and TRBJ1-5, with a tentative D call TRBD1 (6 bases). Germline V gene lookup returns CDR1 MNHNY and CDR2 SVGAGI (reference sequence). V was clipped by 6 bases and J by 5 bases, with 11 bases between them. The CDR3 runs 13 residues. CDR3 in DNA: TGTGCCAGCAGACGACAGGCAGATCAGCCCCAGCATTTT. Its protein is CASRRQADQPQHF.

V usage is TRBV5-8 and J usage is TRBJ1-2; TRBD1 might be the D (6 bases). CDR3 length: 12 amino acids. Germline loops: CDR1 SGHTS, CDR2 YDEGEE. V lost 6 bases to trimming and J lost 8 bases, with 14 bases between them. CDR3 loop: CASITGMRGYTF. The CDR3, as DNA: TGTGCCAGCATCACAGGGATGCGAGGCTACACCTTC.

The chain links TRBV9 to TRBJ2-3, with D possibly being TRBD2 (5 bases). The V gene's germline CDR1 is SGDLS and CDR2 YYNGEE. V lost 0 bases, J lost 12 bases, and 20 bases lay in between. This CDR3 contains 15 residues. The CDR3, as DNA: TGTGCCAGCAGCGTAGAGGAAACTAGGCTCGGTTATCAGTATTTT. As protein: CASSVEETRLGYQYF.

The V and J genes are TRBV4-1 and TRBJ2-6, with no clear D. In germline, CDR1 is MGHRA, CDR2 YSYEKL. CDR3 length: 14 amino acids. V lost 5 bases to trimming and J lost 0 bases, with 5 bases between them. The CDR3 spells CASSDISGANVLTF. The CDR3 DNA follows: TGCGCCAGCAGCGACATCTCTGGGGCCAACGTCCTGACTTTC.

This sequence joins TRBV2 and TRBJ2-5; a weak D match, TRBD1 (5 bases). V was trimmed by 1 base and J by 1 base, leaving 13 bases between them. Germline CDR1 SNHLY, CDR2 FYNNEI. This CDR3 has 16 amino acids. CDR3 nucleotides: TGTGCCAGCAGTGAAGGGATAACAGGAGTCCAAGAGACCCAGTACTTC. Residues: CASSEGITGVQETQYF.

J is TRBJ2-3 and V is TRBV6-5; a possible D gene is TRBD1 (6 bases). V was trimmed by 5 bases and J by 13 bases, leaving 13 bases between them. This CDR3 has 11 amino acids. CDR1 MNHEY and CDR2 SVGAGI come from the germline V gene. As DNA, the CDR3 is TGTGCCAGCAGTACGAGGGGGACGGAGTATTTT. It encodes CASSTRGTEYF.

In its sample, this clone was seen once. The chain is built from TRBV11-2 and TRBJ2-1; TRBD2 matches 10 bases. The CDR3 sequence is 15 residues long. CDR1 and CDR2 (germline): SGHAT, FQNNGV. V gave up 6 bases and J gave up 4 bases; unmatched junction bases: 6. CDR3 nucleotide sequence: TGTGCCAGCAGGCTGACTAGCGGGCCTTACAATGAGCAGTTCTTC. Protein sequence: CASRLTSGPYNEQFF.

The chain couples TRBV6-4 to TRBJ2-1, with TRBD2 matching over 10 bases. This CDR3 region has 15 residues. With V trimmed by 4 bases and J by 8 bases, 8 bases remained unmatched. The V gene's germline CDR1 is MRHNA and CDR2 SNTAGT. The CDR3 loop reads CASSARTSGTHEQFF. In DNA form, the CDR3 reads TGTGCCAGCAGTGCCCGTACTAGCGGGACCCATGAGCAGTTCTTC.

V and J are TRBV30 and TRBJ2-2; 10 nucleotides line up with TRBD2. V lost 4 bases and J lost 7; bases outside the gene matches: 15. Germline CDR1 GTSNPN, CDR2 SVGIG (reference sequence). The CDR3 loop spans 17 amino acids. CDR3 amino acids: CAWIRPGGLAGVGELFF. The CDR3 nucleotides read TGTGCCTGGATCCGCCCCGGAGGCCTAGCGGGAGTCGGGGAGCTGTTTTTT.

The V call is TRBV6-5, the J call TRBJ2-7; a weak D match, TRBD2 (6 bases). V lost 8 bases and J lost 3, with 14 bases in between. The germline gives CDR1 MNHEY, CDR2 SVGAGI. The CDR3 covers 13 residues. CDR3 loop: CASQSPGSYEQYF. Here the CDR3 DNA reads TGTGCCAGCCAATCCCCCGGGAGCTACGAGCAGTACTTC.